Each of the 14 T cell receptor beta chains below was sequenced from the same sample in a study of shared clonotypes between healthy human individuals. TCRdb's table, derived via immunoSEQ multiplex PCR, lists solely in-frame clones and lacks some. The sample has 490,000 or so clones, about 80% seen once. Sequences were obtained from PBMCs. These receptor sequences come from a woman in her thirties or forties in good health. Some clones in this sample may be carry-over from other donors' samples.

This rearrangement joins TRBV20-1 to TRBJ2-3; no definite D call. Germline CDR1 and CDR2: DFQATT and SNEGSKA (reference sequence). The CDR3 is 11 residues long. CDR3 DNA: TGCGCCCTCACTAGCACAGATACGCAGTATTTT. Its translation is CALTSTDTQYF.

The chain is built from TRBV30 and TRBJ2-7, with D possibly TRBD2 on 7 matching bases. The germline V gene has CDR1 GTSNPN and CDR2 SVGIG (reference sequence). The CDR3 has 12 residues. V gave up 5 bases and J gave up 7 bases, with 15 bases separating them. CDR3 bases: TGTGCCTGGGGGGGGGCCCCAGGAGAGCAGTACTTC. This gives the protein CAWGGAPGEQYF.

This clone was seen only a few times. The rearrangement uses TRBV7-2 and TRBJ2-2; no reliable D call. Germline CDR1 is SGHTA and CDR2 is FQGNSA. The CDR3 extends over 13 amino acids. Trimming cost V 5 bases and J 5 bases, with 9 bases left between them. The CDR3 DNA is TGTGCCAGCAGCCCGACGGCGACCGGGGAGCTGTTTTTT. This encodes CASSPTATGELFF.

The chain carries TRBV6-6 and TRBJ2-7; D is possibly TRBD1 (6 bases). Germline loops: CDR1 MNHNY, CDR2 SVGAGI (reference sequence). Trimming pared 6 bases from V and 5 bases from J, leaving 14 bases between. The CDR3 sequence is 13 residues long. In DNA, the CDR3 is TGTGCCAGCAGGCAGGCAGGGGTCCACGAGCAGTACTTC. It codes for CASRQAGVHEQYF.

The CDR3 DNA reads TGTGCCAGCAGTTCCCAGGACAAAATGAACACTGAAGCTTTCTTT. Its protein is CASSSQDKMNTEAFF. J is TRBJ1-1 and V is TRBV27; D might be TRBD1 (5 bases). Trimming removed 4 bases at V and 0 bases at J, with 12 bases between. CDR1 and CDR2 from the germline V gene are MNHEY and SMNVEV (reference sequence). This CDR3 has 15 amino acids.

The CDR3 DNA reads as TGTGCCTGTGTCGACGGACGGGCTCAAGAGACCCAGTACTTC. Amino acids: CACVDGRAQETQYF. This rearrangement joins TRBV30 to TRBJ2-5; no reliable D call. V was clipped by 6 bases and J by 2 bases, with 16 bases between them. The CDR3 covers 14 residues. From germline, CDR1 is GTSNPN and CDR2 SVGIG (reference sequence).

V and J are TRBV6-1 and TRBJ1-4, with D tentatively TRBD1 (6 bases). The CDR3 runs to 14 residues. V was trimmed by 7 bases and J by 7 bases, leaving 16 bases between them. CDR1 is MNHNS and CDR2 is SASEGT in the germline V gene. The CDR3 DNA reads as TGTGCCAGCATGGAACGGGGGGGCGGTGAAAAACTGTTTTTT. Its protein product is CASMERGGGEKLFF.

This clone was seen more than once but under ten times. J is TRBJ1-2 and V is TRBV19, with 8 bases matching TRBD1. Germline V gene data show CDR1 as LNHDA and CDR2 as SQIVND (reference sequence). The trim removed 7 bases at V and 5 bases at J, leaving 6 bases unmatched. The CDR3 extends over 13 amino acids. CDR3 region: CASMPRGLYGYTF. CDR3 coding DNA: TGTGCCAGTATGCCCAGGGGGCTTTATGGCTACACCTTC.

This chain uses TRBV5-6 with TRBJ2-4; weak D call: TRBD2 (6 bases). V was shortened by 0 bases and J by 0 bases, with 10 bases between the two germline ends. This CDR3 spans 16 amino acids. CDR1 and CDR2 (germline): SGHDT, YYEEEE. This CDR3 reads CASSLAGDVAKNIQYF. In DNA form, the CDR3 reads TGTGCCAGCAGCTTGGCGGGGGATGTAGCCAAAAACATTCAGTACTTC. Full variable domain (remainder filled in from reference TRBV5-6 and TRBJ2-4): DAGVTQSPTHLIKTRGQQVTLRCSPKSGHDTVSWYQQALGQGPQFIFQYYEEEERQRGNFPDRFSGHQFPNYSSELNVNALLLGDSALYLCASSLAGDVAKNIQYFGAGTRLSVL.

This clone has only a few counts. This chain links TRBV21-1 with TRBJ2-2; the table's TRBD2 call for D was not verified on the DNA. TRBV21-1 is listed as a pseudogene. The CDR3 is made up of 17 amino acids. CDR3: CASSKLNSGRGTGELFF. CDR3 in DNA: TGTGCCAGCAGCAAACTAAATAGCGGGAGGGGAACCGGGGAGCTGTTTTTT.

This sequence joins TRBV5-4 and TRBJ1-1; 7 bases match TRBD1. The CDR3 covers 13 residues. V shed 3 bases and J 5 bases; nucleotides not matched to a gene: 4. Germline V gives CDR1 SGHNT, CDR2 YYREEE (reference sequence). CDR3 sequence: CASSYRGRTEAFF. The CDR3 DNA is TGTGCCAGCAGCTACAGGGGAAGGACTGAAGCTTTCTTT.

The chain joins TRBV6-5 to TRBJ2-1, with 14 bases fitting TRBD2. This CDR3 region has 14 residues. V gave up 8 bases and J gave up 7 bases; unmatched junction bases: 4. Looked up from germline, CDR1 is MNHEY and CDR2 is SVGAGI. This CDR3 is CASHGTSGRNEQFF. The CDR3, as DNA: TGTGCCAGCCACGGGACTAGCGGGAGAAATGAGCAGTTCTTC.

A word on this clone: A far larger clone is off by one base, so a read error is likely. This rearrangement joins TRBV28 to TRBJ1-2, with D maybe TRBD1 (6 bases). CDR3 size: 14 residues. Germline-derived CDR1 and CDR2 are MDHEN and SYDVKM. V lost 3 bases and J 10 bases, leaving 18 bases between the germline ends. CDR3 bases: TGTGCCAGCAGTTTTTATGGGGGGCTTGACGACTACACCTTC. Translating gives CASSFYGGLDDYTF.

This chain joins TRBV6-5 and TRBJ2-2; 8 bases map to TRBD2. After removal of 2 bases from V and 1 base from J, the junction contained 3 bases not matched to a gene. Germline loops: CDR1 MNHEY, CDR2 SVGAGI. The CDR3 contains 16 residues. The CDR3 is CASSYGSGENTGELFF. DNA for the CDR3: TGTGCCAGCAGTTACGGTAGCGGGGAGAACACCGGGGAGCTGTTTTTT.